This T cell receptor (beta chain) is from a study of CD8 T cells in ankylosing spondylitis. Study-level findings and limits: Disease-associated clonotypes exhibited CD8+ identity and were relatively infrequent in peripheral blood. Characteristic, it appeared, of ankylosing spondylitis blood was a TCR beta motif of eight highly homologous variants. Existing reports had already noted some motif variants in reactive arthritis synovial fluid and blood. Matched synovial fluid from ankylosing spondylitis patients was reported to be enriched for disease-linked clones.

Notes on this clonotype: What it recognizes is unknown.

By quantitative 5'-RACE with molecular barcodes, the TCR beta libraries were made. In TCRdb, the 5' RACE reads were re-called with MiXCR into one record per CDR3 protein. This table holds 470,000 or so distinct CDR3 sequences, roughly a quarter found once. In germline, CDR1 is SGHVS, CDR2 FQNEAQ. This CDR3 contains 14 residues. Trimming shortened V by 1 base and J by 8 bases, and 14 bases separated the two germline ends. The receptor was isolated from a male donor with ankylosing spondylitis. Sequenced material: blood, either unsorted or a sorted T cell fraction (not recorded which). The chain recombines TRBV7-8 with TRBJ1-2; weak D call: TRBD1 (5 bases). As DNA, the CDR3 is TGTGCCAGCAGCTTAGGAGGGGCCGGGCGGGGCTACACCTTC. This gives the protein CASSLGGAGRGYTF. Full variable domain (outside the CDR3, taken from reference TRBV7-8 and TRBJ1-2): GAGVSQSPRYKVAKRGQDVALRCDPISGHVSLFWYQQALGQGPEFLTYFQNEAQLDKSGLPSDRFFAERPEGSVSTLKIQRTQQEDSAVYLCASSLGGAGRGYTFGSGTRLTVV.